Following are 25 T cell receptor beta chains from one sample sequenced in a study of patients and donors after allogeneic stem cell transplantation. TCRdb redid the calling of the RT-PCR reads with MiXCR, one entry per CDR3 protein. The data hold roughly 230,000 distinct CDR3 sequences, with 11% to 15% observed a single time. Sequencing was done on a sample of blood, either unsorted or a sorted T cell fraction (not recorded which). These receptor sequences come from a human donor who was either an allogeneic HSCT recipient or a stem cell or donor lymphocyte infusion donor (not recorded which). It is not recorded whose cells these are; they may come from a transplant donor.

This chain uses TRBV20-1 with TRBJ1-5, with a weak D call TRBD1 (6 bases). Germline lookup yields CDR1 DFQATT and CDR2 SNEGSKA (reference sequence). With 6 bases removed from V and 8 bases from J, the gap between germline ends came to 20 bases. This CDR3 is built from 14 residues. This CDR3 is CSANRDPAGEPQHF. For the CDR3, the DNA is TGCAGTGCAAACAGGGACCCCGCCGGGGAGCCCCAGCATTTT.

J is TRBJ1-1 and V is TRBV2; 9 bases map to TRBD1. The germline gives CDR1 SNHLY, CDR2 FYNNEI. Trimming took 6 bases from V and 9 from J; bases not matched to a gene: 8. CDR3 size: 13 residues. CDR3 in amino acids: CASRVGQGRKAFF. DNA for the CDR3: TGTGCCAGCAGGGTGGGACAGGGACGTAAAGCTTTCTTT.

This clonotype was picked up many times. The chain links TRBV7-8 to TRBJ2-7; D gene uncertain. The CDR3 spans 12 residues. CDR1 is SGHVS and CDR2 is FQNEAQ in the germline V gene. Deletions cut 2 bases from V and 1 base from J, with 3 bases between. Here the CDR3 reads CASSLRSYEQYF. CDR3 sequence (DNA): TGTGCCAGCAGCTTAAGGTCCTACGAGCAGTACTTC.

This chain's CDR3 is CASSLGVGGSYNEQFF. In DNA form, the CDR3 reads TGTGCCAGCAGCTTGGGGGTGGGGGGCTCCTACAATGAGCAGTTCTTC. This chain uses TRBV5-4 with TRBJ2-1, with D possibly TRBD2 on 6 matching bases. Germline V gene data show CDR1 as SGHNT and CDR2 as YYREEE (reference sequence). V lost 0 bases, J lost 0 bases, and 10 bases lay in between. The length of the CDR3 is 16 residues.

This sequence joins TRBV5-4 and TRBJ1-4; tentative D call: TRBD1 (6 bases). The CDR3 loop spans 14 amino acids. Trimming removed 4 bases at V and 7 bases at J, with 14 bases between. In germline, CDR1 is SGHNT, CDR2 YYREEE (reference sequence). CDR3: CASSRATGIEKLFF. Here the CDR3 DNA reads TGTGCCAGCAGCCGTGCTACAGGGATTGAAAAACTGTTTTTT. Full variable domain (remainder filled in from reference TRBV5-4 and TRBJ1-4): ETGVTQSPTHLIKTRGQQVTLRCSSQSGHNTVSWYQQALGQGPQFIFQYYREEENGRGNFPPRFSGLQFPNYSSELNVNALELDDSALYLCASSRATGIEKLFFGSGTQLSVL.

V usage is TRBV4-1 and J usage is TRBJ2-5; 8 bases are shared with TRBD1. After removal of 0 bases from V and 3 bases from J, the junction contained 6 bases not matched to a gene. Germline CDR1 reads MGHRA; CDR2 reads YSYEKL. This CDR3 comprises 16 residues. The CDR3 nucleotides are TGCGCCAGCAGCCAAGATTGGACAGGGTCGAAAGAGACCCAGTACTTC. Translation gives CASSQDWTGSKETQYF.

The chain recombines TRBV20-1 with TRBJ2-7, with 7 bases lining up with TRBD1. The germline V gene encodes CDR1 DFQATT and CDR2 SNEGSKA (reference sequence). The CDR3 length is 11 residues. V gave up 4 bases and J gave up 7 bases; unmatched junction bases: 4. CDR3: CSATTGREQYF. CDR3 nucleotides: TGCAGTGCTACGACAGGGCGGGAGCAGTACTTC.

In its sample, this clonotype was seen a few times. The chain links TRBV5-1 to TRBJ2-1; 15 nucleotides line up with TRBD2. The CDR3 covers 17 residues. Germline CDR1 and CDR2: SGHRS and YFSETQ. V dropped 4 bases and J dropped 8; count of bases not matched to a gene: 10. The CDR3, as DNA: TGCGCCAGCAGCCCCGGACTAGCGGGAGGGAGGTTGGATGAGCAGTTCTTC. Its translation is CASSPGLAGGRLDEQFF.

This clonotype was counted between two and nine times. This chain links TRBV24-1 with TRBJ1-5; 9 bases agree with TRBD1. This CDR3 is 16 amino acids long. J was trimmed by 1 base and V by 4 bases; bases with no gene match: 4. The germline gives CDR1 KGHDR, CDR2 SFDVKD. The CDR3 here is CATSDKDRGSNQPQHF. The CDR3 DNA is TGTGCCACCAGTGACAAGGACAGGGGAAGCAATCAGCCCCAGCATTTT.

This clonotype was observed many times. J is TRBJ1-4 and V is TRBV7-9, with D possibly TRBD1 on 6 matching bases. This CDR3 has 17 amino acids. The V end lost 8 bases, the J end lost 0 bases, and 19 bases lay between the germline ends. CDR1 and CDR2 (germline): SEHNR, FQNEAQ (reference sequence). The CDR3 protein is CASGTTRQAATNEKLFF. CDR3 nucleotide sequence: TGTGCCAGCGGCACGACTCGACAGGCGGCAACTAATGAAAAACTGTTTTTT.

This clonotype was seen a handful of times. The genes are TRBV11-2 and TRBJ2-2; 7 nucleotides align to TRBD2. This CDR3 spans 12 amino acids. CDR1 is SGHAT, CDR2 FQNNGV, per germline. Unmatched junction bases numbered 7, after V lost 5 bases and J lost 13 bases. The CDR3 region is CASSRREGSLFF. CDR3 coding DNA: TGTGCCAGCAGCCGGAGGGAGGGGTCGCTGTTTTTT.

The chain is built from TRBV19 and TRBJ2-3; D is uncertain. The CDR3 has 14 amino acids. With 5 bases removed from V and 0 bases from J, the gap between germline ends came to 9 bases. CDR1 and CDR2 (germline): LNHDA, SQIVND (reference sequence). CDR3 sequence (DNA): TGTGCCAGTAGTTCTCGTGGGAGCACAGATACGCAGTATTTT. Amino acids: CASSSRGSTDTQYF.

Regarding this clonotype: The CDR3 carries no conserved terminal phenylalanine or tryptophan, so it likely arises from a read error. The chain uses TRBV6-1 and TRBJ2-1; TRBD2 agrees at 7 bases. The germline CDR1 and CDR2 sequences are MNHNS and SASEGT. The CDR3 extends over 15 amino acids. J was trimmed by 0 bases and V by 6 bases; bases with no gene match: 5. As DNA, the CDR3 is TGTGCCAGCAGCCCCCTAGCGGTCTCCTACAATGAGCAGTTCCTC. Encoded protein: CASSPLAVSYNEQFL.

This clonotype appeared a few times. CDR3 in DNA: TGTGCCAGCAGTTACACCCAGGGGAACTATGGCTACACCTTC. As protein: CASSYTQGNYGYTF. The rearrangement uses TRBV6-5 and TRBJ1-2, with D tentatively TRBD1 (6 bases). Trimming shortened V by 2 bases and J by 2 bases, and 9 bases separated the two germline ends. From germline, CDR1 is MNHEY and CDR2 SVGAGI. The CDR3 loop spans 14 amino acids.

This clonotype was seen at least ten times. This chain connects TRBV12-3 or TRBV12-4 to TRBJ2-2, with D unresolved. The CDR3 consists of 13 residues. V was cut by 2 bases and J by 7 bases, with 8 bases left in between. The DNA of the CDR3 is TGTGCCAGCAGTTTAACCTACCTCGGGGAGCTGTTTTTT. It codes for CASSLTYLGELFF.

This clonotype was found many times. The V call is TRBV6-5, the J call TRBJ2-1; D is perhaps TRBD1 (5 bases). Trimming took off 4 bases at V and 10 bases at J, with 11 bases between the two ends. Germline V CDR1 and CDR2: MNHEY, SVGAGI. CDR3 length: 12 amino acids. The CDR3 DNA follows: TGTGCCAGCAGTTTTAGGGGTGGGGAGCAGTTCTTC. Residues: CASSFRGGEQFF.

This clonotype has a count of ten or more. The chain uses TRBV12-3 or TRBV12-4 and TRBJ1-2; TRBD1 agrees at 9 bases. CDR3 length equals 16 residues. J was trimmed by 2 bases and V by 9 bases; bases with no gene match: 13. The CDR3: CASRDINRGQNYGYTF. The CDR3 nucleotides are TGTGCCAGTCGGGATATCAACAGGGGGCAAAACTATGGCTACACCTTC.

This clonotype was counted only a few times. V and J are TRBV24-1 and TRBJ2-4; 10 bases are a match to TRBD2. V trimming: 4 bases; J trimming: 0 bases; junction bases outside the gene matches: 14. The length of the CDR3 is 20 residues. Per germline, CDR1 KGHDR and CDR2 SFDVKD. CDR3 sequence: CATSEDGLAALQIAKNIQYF. DNA of the CDR3: TGTGCCACCAGTGAAGATGGACTAGCGGCCCTCCAGATAGCCAAAAACATTCAGTACTTC.

This clonotype was observed at least ten times. The chain combines TRBV7-2 with TRBJ1-2, with a weak D call TRBD1 (5 bases). V lost 5 bases and J 2 bases, leaving 18 bases between the germline ends. The germline V gene encodes CDR1 SGHTA and CDR2 FQGNSA. The CDR3 spans 16 residues. CDR3 coding DNA: TGTGCCAGCAGCAAAGAGGGCGGGGCCCGCAACTATGGCTACACCTTC. It specifies CASSKEGGARNYGYTF.

This clonotype was detected ten times or more. This chain links TRBV4-1 with TRBJ2-2; D remains ambiguous. This CDR3 is built from 15 residues. Trimming pared 1 base from V and 4 bases from J, leaving 10 bases between. CDR1 is MGHRA, CDR2 YSYEKL, per germline. In nucleotides, the CDR3 is TGCGCCAGCAGCCAAGTCTCGAGCCTCACCGGGGAGCTGTTTTTT. Protein product: CASSQVSSLTGELFF.

The gene calls are TRBV20-1 and TRBJ1-1; a weak D match, TRBD1 (6 bases). This CDR3 spans 13 amino acids. Germline loops: CDR1 DFQATT, CDR2 SNEGSKA (reference sequence). V was pared by 3 bases and J by 8 bases, with 16 bases between. CDR3 DNA: TGCAGTGCTAGCCGGGGGGCCCTGAAGGAAGCTTTCTTT. It encodes CSASRGALKEAFF.

As to this clonotype: A read error may account for a junction end that differs from germline. CDR3 nucleotide sequence: TGTACCAGCAGGGTACTAGGTAATGAGCAGTTCTTC. Amino acid sequence: CTSRVLGNEQFF. The chain recombines TRBV6-5 with TRBJ2-1; possibly TRBD1 or TRBD2 for D (5 bases each). CDR3 size: 12 residues. CDR1 is MNHEY and CDR2 is SVGAGI in the germline V gene.

In this sample, this clonotype turned up a few times. The CDR3 sequence is CASSLPPGTGNYEQYF. CDR3 bases: TGTGCCAGCAGCCTCCCTCCCGGGACAGGGAACTACGAGCAGTACTTC. The J gene is TRBJ2-7, the V gene TRBV5-6; 9 bases match TRBD1. J lost 3 bases, V lost 4 bases, and 11 bases had no gene match. Germline lookup yields CDR1 SGHDT and CDR2 YYEEEE. The length of the CDR3 is 16 residues.

This clonotype was observed a few times. The V call is TRBV20-1, the J call TRBJ1-5, with 7 bases identical to TRBD1. V dropped 0 bases and J dropped 2; count of bases not matched to a gene: 7. The CDR3 is 16 amino acids. CDR1 DFQATT and CDR2 SNEGSKA come from the germline V gene (reference sequence). The CDR3 loop reads CSARDQGQHGNQPQHF. CDR3 coding DNA: TGCAGTGCTAGAGATCAGGGACAGCACGGCAATCAGCCCCAGCATTTT.

The chain employs TRBV6-5 and TRBJ1-4, with TRBD1 identical over 7 bases. Germline CDR1 MNHEY, CDR2 SVGAGI. The V gene end was trimmed by 0 bases and the J gene end by 0 bases; junction bases not matched to a gene: 10. This CDR3 region has 19 residues. DNA for the CDR3: TGTGCCAGCAGTTACTCGATAGGACAGGTCTTTTCAACTAATGAAAAACTGTTTTTT. Translation: CASSYSIGQVFSTNEKLFF.